The entry below describes one TCR beta chain. Libraries were prepared by immunoSEQ multiplex PCR; TCRdb keeps only in-frame clonotypes and omits some of them. The data show 150,000 to 200,000 clones, about 90% seen once. This specimen belongs to a study of T cell responses to AZD1222 COVID-19 vaccine. CDR3 length equals 16 residues. Germline assignment: CDR1 SGHVS and CDR2 FNYEAQ. Trimming removed 0 bases from V and 2 bases from J, with 10 bases in between. The sequence was collected from an adult who received the AZD1222 COVID-19 vaccine. Here the sequenced sample was peripheral blood, taken 28 days after the second AZD1222 dose. J is TRBJ2-2 and V is TRBV7-6; TRBD1 might be the D (5 bases). The CDR3 loop reads CASSLAPRENTGELFF. The CDR3 nucleotides are TGTGCCAGCAGCTTAGCGCCCAGGGAAAACACCGGGGAGCTGTTTTTT.